The present T cell receptor (delta chain) was sequenced within a study of Vδ1+ human thymocytes. Study-wide points: Thymic TRG and TRD repertoires appeared highly polyclonal, with Gaussian CDR3 length distributions.

Germline V gene lookup returns CDR1 TSWWSYY and CDR2 QGS. The CDR3 has 20 residues. Trimming took 1 base from V and 5 from J; bases not matched to a gene: 17. Vdelta1+ thymocyte sorts reached between roughly 97% and 99.6% purity. Concerning this clone: Its antigen is as yet unknown.

Sequences come from RNA converted to cDNA by reverse transcription. Pooled V-gene forward primers with one constant-region reverse primer generated the CDR3 amplicons by multiplex PCR. TCRdb fed the multiplex PCR reads to CATT. Of over 65,000 delta-chain clones listed, approximately 37% were seen once; the top ten hold about 0.26%. The origin of this receptor is a boy under two years old who had congenital heart surgery. Sequenced sample: Vdelta1+ gamma-delta thymocytes from the thymus. The sample's subset: FACS-sorted CD3+ TCRalphabeta- TCRVdelta1+ TCRVdelta2- thymocytes. The rearrangement uses TRDV1 and TRDJ1; 12 positions match TRDD3. CDR3: CALGEPSPTRYWGILDKLIF. CDR3 sequence (DNA): TGTGCTCTTGGGGAACCTAGTCCTACGAGGTACTGGGGGATACTAGATAAACTCATCTTT.